Listed below are T cell receptor beta chains from one sample, sequenced in a study of regulatory T cells in long-lasting Graves disease. MiXCR, run by TCRdb on the multiplex PCR reads, gives a single entry per CDR3 protein. The sample lists 650,000 to 850,000 distinct CDR3 sequences, about 32% seen once, with under 55% in the top ten. Sequenced here: peripheral blood mononuclear cells (PBMCs), sampled when the disease was refractory, from a patient treated with antithyroid drugs. The receptors were sampled from a female donor with Graves disease. Both conserved end residues are trimmed from each CDR3. Where a row states a size, it is once, few, many or the class of an expanded clone; other rows omit it.

len	abundance	v_gene	CDR3aa
12	many	TRBV20-1	SAKALTGPGEQY
12	few	TRBV10-3	AISESGVLRELF
12	many	TRBV29-1	SATQGVDSATQY
11	-	TRBV6-1	ASLREGDQPQH
14	-	TRBV4-1	ASSQESGDRNTEAF
13	-	TRBV6-1	ASSRQSLMNTEAF
12	-	TRBV30	AWSVRRGGETQY
14	-	TRBV20-1	SASEQFSQYQETQY
13	-	TRBV7-9	ASSRGTVSNQPQH
13	many	TRBV11-2	ASSFGGTPNTEAF
14	-	TRBV7-9	ASSLVDSSSGNTIY
11	-	TRBV29-1	SVSTGGGTEAF
10	-	TRBV30	AWSDVIGAAF
14	many	TRBV20-1	SAPRLEAGGSETQY
12	few	TRBV5-4	ASSQRGGATEAF
12	-	TRBV12-3/TRBV12-4	ASSPVGGDYEQY
14	-	TRBV27	ASSPWSGGLGQPQH
15	-	TRBV12-3/TRBV12-4	ASSPRLAGGRMNEQF
12	-	TRBV19	ASSTGQLQETQY
11	many	TRBV28	ACHGGLAYGYT
14	few	TRBV3-1	ASSLTDSPTNEKLF
13	-	TRBV30	AWSVDRRGDGELF
13	-	TRBV7-9	ASSKRAGGQETQY
11	many	TRBV12-3/TRBV12-4	ASSERGSYEQY
12	-	TRBV19	ASTSTTTADGYT
11	few	TRBV2	ATRGESNQPQH
13	many	TRBV6-5	ASSYSRAQLEKLF
18	-	TRBV6-1	ASSVGTSGRGLVTYNEQF
12	-	TRBV3-1	ASSPPWGGSEAF
12	-	TRBV5-6	ASRHGQGSYEQY
13	many	TRBV12-3/TRBV12-4	ASSPTGGRNQPQH
15	-	TRBV5-5	ASSVESGTGRGETQY
12	-	TRBV5-1	ASSLALGADTQY
12	many	TRBV10-2	ASSLGGGENEQY
14	-	TRBV5-1	ASSLLELDSKETQY
12	few	TRBV28	ASSQPPHNYGHT